This record looks at one T cell receptor beta chain sequence and its context. Its antigen is not known. With 4 bases removed from V and 5 bases from J, the gap between germline ends came to 12 bases. Germline V lookup: CDR1 SGHKS, CDR2 YYEKEE (reference sequence). The CDR3 extends over 13 amino acids. These data come from a study of vaccination effects on CD4 cells after COVID-19. Study summary: Both of the two convalescent patients gave a sample, one 16 days and one a week before vaccination.

Before any sequencing was done, the ViraFEST assay used viral peptide pools to expand antigen-specific CD4+ T cells. Subsequent to a culture period of 10 to 11 days, CD4+ T cells were isolated. The person's infection with SARS-CoV-2, confirmed by PCR, took place between March and December 2020. Clones were read by immunoSEQ multiplex PCR, and TCRdb kept only the in-frame ones, dropping some. The table lists approximately 31,000 clones, more than 60% of them singletons. This receptor was identified in a human donor who had a prior SARS-CoV-2 infection. The gene calls are TRBV5-5 and TRBJ2-5; D is uncertain. The material sequenced was CD4+ T cells from PBMCs cultured with a peptide pool, taken before COVID-19 vaccination. The DNA for the CDR3 is TGTGCCAGCAGCCTATCGTTCCAGGAGACCCAGTACTTC. As protein: CASSLSFQETQYF. Full variable domain (missing parts from reference TRBV5-5 and TRBJ2-5): DAGVTQSPTHLIKTRGQQVTLRCSPISGHKSVSWYQQVLGQGPQFIFQYYEKEERGRGNFPDRFSARQFPNYSSELNVNALLLGDSALYLCASSLSFQETQYFGPGTRLLVL.